The rows below give T cell receptor beta chains drawn from one sample of a study of PD-1 blockade in classical Hodgkin lymphoma. The protocol was immunoSEQ multiplex PCR, while the TCRdb copy is restricted to in-frame clones and leaves out a portion. This sample has approximately 44,000 clones; 55% to 80% occur once, and the top ten carry 3% to 3.5%. The sequencing here drew on peripheral blood mononuclear cells (PBMCs), taken before the fourth cycle of nivolumab. Source of these receptors: a human donor with classical Hodgkin lymphoma. The CDR3 runs from the conserved cysteine through the conserved F or W. D genes are given only for firm matches. Size tells how often a clone was seen (once, few, many) or the class of an expanded clone, and some rows leave it out.

clone_size,d_call,j_call,v_call,cdr3_aa,cdr3_nt
.,.,TRBJ1-2,TRBV25-1,CASSVAGTYGYTF,TGTGCCAGCAGTGTGGCAGGAACCTATGGCTACACCTTC
.,.,TRBJ2-7,TRBV7-2,CASSASSYEQYF,TGTGCCAGCAGCGCGAGCTCCTACGAGCAGTACTTC
few,TRBD1,TRBJ1-2,TRBV19,CASSVDRGNGGYTF,TGTGCCAGTAGCGTGGACAGGGGGAATGGCGGCTACACCTTC
.,.,TRBJ2-7,TRBV7-2,CASSFTGLGVYEQYF,TGTGCCAGCAGCTTCACAGGGTTAGGTGTTTACGAGCAGTACTTC
once,TRBD1,TRBJ1-2,TRBV7-2,CASSFFRGSGYTF,TGTGCCAGCAGCTTCTTCAGGGGGTCTGGCTACACCTTC
.,TRBD1,TRBJ1-4,TRBV6-5,CASSYEPGQGEKLFF,TGTGCCAGCAGTTACGAACCGGGACAGGGTGAAAAACTGTTTTTT
.,.,TRBJ1-4,TRBV10-3,CAISASVDEKLFF,TGTGCCATCAGTGCCTCCGTTGATGAAAAACTGTTTTTT
.,.,TRBJ1-6,TRBV5-1,CASSLAPSSYNSPLHF,TGTGCCAGCAGCTTGGCCCCCAGCTCCTATAATTCACCCCTCCACTTT
once,TRBD2,TRBJ2-7,TRBV11-2,CASSFQPSGPYEQYF,TGTGCCAGCAGCTTTCAGCCTAGCGGGCCGTACGAGCAGTACTTC
medium-sized,.,TRBJ1-2,TRBV9,CASSVDQGNYGYTF,TGTGCCAGCAGCGTAGATCAGGGAAACTATGGCTACACCTTC
.,.,TRBJ1-1,TRBV9,CASSFTFRTEAFF,TGTGCCAGCAGCTTTACTTTTCGGACTGAAGCTTTCTTT
.,.,TRBJ2-6,TRBV5-1,CASSFGGSGANVLTF,TGCGCCAGCAGCTTTGGAGGGTCTGGGGCCAACGTCCTGACTTTC
.,.,TRBJ1-2,TRBV7-9,CASSLDGPYGYTF,TGTGCCAGCAGCTTAGACGGACCTTATGGCTACACCTTC
.,.,TRBJ1-4,TRBV5-1,CASSPIGPPPGEKLFF,TGCGCCAGCAGCCCTATTGGCCCTCCACCGGGTGAAAAACTGTTTTTT
.,.,TRBJ1-3,TRBV5-6,CASTYRVSLSGNTIYF,TGTGCCAGCACCTACAGGGTTTCTCTCTCTGGAAACACCATATATTTT
.,.,TRBJ2-1,TRBV30,CAWSVRRGQGNEQFF,TGTGCCTGGAGTGTACGCAGGGGTCAAGGCAATGAGCAGTTCTTC
.,.,TRBJ2-7,TRBV4-1,CASSLEGSSYEQYF,TGCGCCAGCAGCCTAGAGGGGTCATCCTACGAGCAGTACTTC
.,TRBD1,TRBJ1-4,TRBV19,CASSIAPTGREKLFF,TGTGCCAGTAGTATAGCGCCGACAGGGCGAGAAAAACTGTTTTTT
once,TRBD1,TRBJ2-1,TRBV5-1,CASSVGQGYNNEQFF,TGCGCCAGCAGCGTCGGACAGGGTTATAACAATGAGCAGTTCTTC
.,TRBD2,TRBJ2-1,TRBV4-2,CASSPKGLAGGQGEQFF,TGTGCCAGCAGCCCCAAGGGACTAGCGGGGGGGCAAGGTGAGCAGTTCTTC
once,.,TRBJ1-5,TRBV4-1,CASSQDLPGGNNQPQHF,TGCGCCAGCAGCCAAGATCTGCCAGGAGGTAACAATCAGCCCCAGCATTTT
.,TRBD1,TRBJ2-2,TRBV30,CAWGRGTGATGELFF,TGTGCCTGGGGGAGGGGGACAGGGGCCACCGGGGAGCTGTTTTTT
.,.,TRBJ1-5,TRBV28,CASSLRRRTINQPQHF,TGTGCCAGCAGTTTAAGGAGGCGGACCATCAATCAGCCCCAGCATTTT
.,TRBD1,TRBJ2-7,TRBV2,CASSGDRNSYEQYF,TGTGCCAGCAGTGGGGACAGAAACTCCTACGAGCAGTACTTC
.,.,TRBJ1-2,TRBV28,CASGTTAEVVNYGYTF,TGTGCCAGCGGTACGACAGCCGAAGTGGTCAACTATGGCTACACCTTC
many,.,TRBJ2-6,TRBV11-2,CASSPGLSGANVLTF,TGTGCCAGCAGCCCGGGACTTTCTGGGGCCAACGTCCTGACTTTC
.,TRBD1,TRBJ1-3,TRBV6-5,CASSYSPGGLGNTIYF,TGTGCCAGCAGTTACTCGCCAGGGGGCCTGGGAAACACCATATATTTT
.,.,TRBJ2-3,TRBV4-1,CASSQVPGEVADTDTQYF,TGCGCCAGCAGCCAAGTTCCCGGGGAGGTAGCGGATACAGATACGCAGTATTTT
.,TRBD1,TRBJ2-5,TRBV12-5,CASGLGLQGPGTQYF,TGTGCTAGTGGTTTGGGCCTACAGGGGCCGGGGACCCAGTACTTC
few,TRBD1,TRBJ2-7,TRBV4-3,CASSQGGQGATHEQYF,TGCGCCAGCAGCCAAGGGGGACAGGGGGCGACTCACGAGCAGTACTTC
.,.,TRBJ2-7,TRBV5-6,CASSSLDSHSYEQYF,TGTGCCAGCAGCTCCCTCGACAGTCACTCCTACGAGCAGTACTTC
few,.,TRBJ1-6,TRBV6-5,CASTPVRPGSPLHF,TGTGCCAGCACCCCCGTCCGCCCCGGTTCACCCCTCCACTTT
.,TRBD1,TRBJ2-7,TRBV11-2,CASSTSGTGGSEQYF,TGTGCCAGCAGCACATCCGGGACAGGGGGTTCGGAGCAGTACTTC
few,TRBD1,TRBJ2-3,TRBV9,CASSVGTGGTDTQYF,TGTGCCAGCAGCGTAGGGACAGGGGGTACAGATACGCAGTATTTT
.,.,TRBJ1-1,TRBV5-6,CASRLQGLNTEAFF,TGTGCCAGCAGATTACAGGGCTTGAACACTGAAGCTTTCTTT
.,.,TRBJ1-1,TRBV27,CASSLGEVAFF,TGTGCCAGCAGCCTCGGGGAGGTTGCTTTCTTT
.,.,TRBJ2-6,TRBV4-2,CASSQHGTQTVLTF,TGTGCCAGCAGCCAACACGGGACTCAAACCGTCCTGACTTTC
.,.,TRBJ2-7,TRBV6-1,CASSEAGDTYEQYF,TGTGCCAGCAGTGAAGCGGGGGACACCTACGAGCAGTACTTC
.,TRBD1,TRBJ1-2,TRBV19,CASRDRAFNYGYTF,TGTGCCAGTAGGGACAGGGCATTTAACTATGGCTACACCTTC
.,.,TRBJ2-6,TRBV6-6,CASSYSGSGANVLTF,TGTGCCAGCAGTTACTCCGGGTCTGGGGCCAACGTCCTGACTTTC
.,.,TRBJ2-1,TRBV28,CASIMHGGGWDNEQFF,TGTGCCAGCATCATGCACGGGGGTGGGTGGGACAATGAGCAGTTCTTC
.,TRBD1,TRBJ2-3,TRBV7-2,CASSAGDRSTDTQYF,TGTGCCAGCAGCGCAGGGGACAGGTCGACAGATACGCAGTATTTT
.,TRBD1,TRBJ1-2,TRBV5-1,CASSVTGNNYGYTF,TGCGCCAGCAGCGTGACAGGGAATAACTATGGCTACACCTTC
.,.,TRBJ1-3,TRBV6-1,CASSAPTGGASGNTIYF,TGTGCCAGCAGTGCCCCCACGGGGGGCGCCTCTGGAAACACCATATATTTT
once,TRBD1,TRBJ2-7,TRBV11-3,CASSSRTGYEYEQYF,TGTGCCAGCAGCTCCAGGACAGGATACGAATACGAGCAGTACTTC